This T cell receptor beta chain comes out of a study of spatial heterogeneity in lung cancer. Study background: Tumor regions showed TCR transcript counts that correlated strongly with a T cell module score from matched bulk RNA-seq.

By share, this clonotype ranks as medium-sized. Its antigen is not identified. As to time point: sample taken at primary tumor resection. Whole RNA was taken from tumor, nontumor lung or frozen PBMC; it was then sequenced unsorted. V was trimmed by 4 bases and J by 6 bases, leaving 16 bases between them. This CDR3 comprises 14 residues. Study results and limitations: Estimated TCR-seq coverage of tumor T cells was only about 7% for alpha chains. For beta chains, the corresponding estimate was 12% to 15%. Tumors with more nonsynonymous mutations had more expanded intratumoral alpha and beta TCRs.

Every TCR cDNA molecule bore its own unique molecular identifier. TCRdb used MiXCR to reprocess the 5' RACE reads, holding one entry per CDR3 protein. The table shows roughly 1,500 distinct CDR3 sequences, with 5% to 5.5% occurring only once. The source is a male donor with early-stage non-small cell lung cancer. The sample here was lung tumor tissue, taken at surgery. The V gene is TRBV12-3 or TRBV12-4, the J gene TRBJ2-7; TRBD2 might be the D (6 bases). Here the CDR3 DNA reads TGTGCCAGCAGTTCTGCCGGGACTGTAGGCGAGCAGTACTTC. Encoded protein: CASSSAGTVGEQYF.